This T cell receptor (beta chain) was documented in a study of cytomegalovirus exposure and HLA in healthy donors. The CDR3 runs 16 residues. Germline CDR1 is SGHNT and CDR2 is YYREEE (reference sequence). V dropped 0 bases and J dropped 1 base, with 13 bases sitting between them. Study results and limitations: Presence/absence analyses took donor sequencing depth as roughly uniform. Highest at DRB1 and lowest at HLA-C, TCR association rates differed among HLA loci in a later analysis. Later on, a genetic analysis was performed. It linked a missense variant in DCLRE1C with V- and J-gene trimming of TCR beta.

Amplification used 60 Vbeta primers and 13 Jbeta primers. Some clones are missing from TCRdb's copy, which holds only in-frame ones; the method was immunoSEQ multiplex PCR. The sample includes 70,000 to 80,000 clones. For this clone: Its antigen remains unidentified.

The TCR comes from a man aged 40-49 years in good health and CMV-seronegative. Sequenced: PBMCs. V usage is TRBV5-4 and J usage is TRBJ2-5; D is possibly TRBD2 (6 bases). DNA of the CDR3: TGTGCCAGCAGCTTGGGTGGGGGGACGGGCCAAGAGACCCAGTACTTC. This sequence encodes CASSLGGGTGQETQYF.